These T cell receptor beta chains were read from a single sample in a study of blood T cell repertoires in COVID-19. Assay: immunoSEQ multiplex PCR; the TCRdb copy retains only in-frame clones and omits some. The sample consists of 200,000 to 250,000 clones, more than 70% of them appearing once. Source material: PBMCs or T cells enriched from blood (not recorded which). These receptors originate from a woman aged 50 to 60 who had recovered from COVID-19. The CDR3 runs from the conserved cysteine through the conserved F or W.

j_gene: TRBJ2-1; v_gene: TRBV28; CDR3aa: CASGGGVFDEQFF
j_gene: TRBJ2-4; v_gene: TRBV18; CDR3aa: CASSPASGGNIQYF
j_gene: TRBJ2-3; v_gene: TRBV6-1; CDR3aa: CASSEGAGIPDTQYF
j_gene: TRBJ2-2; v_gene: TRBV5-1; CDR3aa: CASSSRIDTGELFF
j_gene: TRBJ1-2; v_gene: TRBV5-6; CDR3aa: CASSLEGFGGYTF
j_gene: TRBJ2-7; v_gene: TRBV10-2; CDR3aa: CASRVQGATYEQYF
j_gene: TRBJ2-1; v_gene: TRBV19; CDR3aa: CASSRTSGGADEQFF
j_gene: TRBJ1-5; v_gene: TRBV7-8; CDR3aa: CASSLAGGFNQPQHF
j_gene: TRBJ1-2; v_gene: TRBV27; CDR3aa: CASSDTGESYGYTF
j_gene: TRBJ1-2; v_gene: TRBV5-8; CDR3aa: CASSRGTGVDYGYTF
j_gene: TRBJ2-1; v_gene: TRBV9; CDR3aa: CASSLRTGYNEQFF
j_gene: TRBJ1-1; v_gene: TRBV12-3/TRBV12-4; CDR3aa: CASSFSGNTEAFF
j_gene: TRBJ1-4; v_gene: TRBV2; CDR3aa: CASSRDRGQEKLFF
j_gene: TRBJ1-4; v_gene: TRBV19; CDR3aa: CASSQYGTEKLFF
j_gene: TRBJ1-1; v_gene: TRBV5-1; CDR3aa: CASSPGGGNTEAFF
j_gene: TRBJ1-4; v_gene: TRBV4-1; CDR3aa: CASSQGLKSGTANEKLFF
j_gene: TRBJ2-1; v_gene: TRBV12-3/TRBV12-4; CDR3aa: CASSLVARVGQFF
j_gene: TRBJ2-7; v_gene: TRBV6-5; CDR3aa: CASPGRRRDEQYF
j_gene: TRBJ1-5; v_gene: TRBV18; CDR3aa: CASSPSGGNQPQHF
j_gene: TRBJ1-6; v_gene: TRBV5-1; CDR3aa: CASSSEWTNNSPLHF
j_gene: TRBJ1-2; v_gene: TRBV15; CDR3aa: CATSRDKAGNYGYTF
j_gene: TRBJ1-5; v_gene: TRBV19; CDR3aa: CASSTRGQGNQPQHF
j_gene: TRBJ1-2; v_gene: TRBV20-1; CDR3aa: CSARKEYGYTF
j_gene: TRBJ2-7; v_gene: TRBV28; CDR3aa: CASSLSPSLEQYF
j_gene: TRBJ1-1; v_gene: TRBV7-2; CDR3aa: CASSPTTGVNTEAFF
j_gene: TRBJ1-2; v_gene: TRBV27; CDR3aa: CASSLKLGQGVGDYGYTF
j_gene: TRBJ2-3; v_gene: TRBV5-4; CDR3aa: CASSSGGVVTDTQYF
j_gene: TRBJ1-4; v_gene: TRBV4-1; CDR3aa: CASSRGTGGGYNEKLFF
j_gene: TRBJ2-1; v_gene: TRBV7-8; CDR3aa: CASSLRRELGNEQFF
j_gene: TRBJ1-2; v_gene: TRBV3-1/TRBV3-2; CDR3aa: CASSIGQGAGGYTF
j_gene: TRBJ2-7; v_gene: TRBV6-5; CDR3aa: CASRRGTSGRGEQYF
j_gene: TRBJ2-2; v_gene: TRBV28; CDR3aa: CASSFAVRAGNTGELFF
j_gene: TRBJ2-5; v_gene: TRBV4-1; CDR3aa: CASSQDPASGGETQYF
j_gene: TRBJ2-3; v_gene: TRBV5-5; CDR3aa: CASRMSGQGDLGGPTGTQYF
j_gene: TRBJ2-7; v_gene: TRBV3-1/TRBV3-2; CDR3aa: CASSQSGEQYF
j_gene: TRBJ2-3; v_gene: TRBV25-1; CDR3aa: CASSEEASGSTDTQYF
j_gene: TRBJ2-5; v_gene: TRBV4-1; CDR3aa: CASSGRGEETQYF
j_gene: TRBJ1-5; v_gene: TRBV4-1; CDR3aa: CASSQANLGAINQPQHF
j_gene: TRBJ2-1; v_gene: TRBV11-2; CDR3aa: CASSLDLLSSYNEQFF
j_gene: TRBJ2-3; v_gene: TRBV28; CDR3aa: CASRSRGGRRDTQYF
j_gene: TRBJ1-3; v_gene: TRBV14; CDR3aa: CASSRQGMGYTIYF
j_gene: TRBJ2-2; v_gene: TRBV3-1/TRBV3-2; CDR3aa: CASSQDYPAGGPNTGELFF
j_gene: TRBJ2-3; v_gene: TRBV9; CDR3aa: CASSAVAGGPTDTQYF
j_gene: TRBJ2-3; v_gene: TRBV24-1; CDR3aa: CATSELGGPRVTDTQYF
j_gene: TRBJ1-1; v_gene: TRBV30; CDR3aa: CAWSGGGTEAFF
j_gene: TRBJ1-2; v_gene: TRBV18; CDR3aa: CASSPWGQGNGSYTF
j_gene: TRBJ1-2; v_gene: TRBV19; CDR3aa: CASSIQGYGYTF
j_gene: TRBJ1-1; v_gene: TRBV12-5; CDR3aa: CASARSAMNTEAFF
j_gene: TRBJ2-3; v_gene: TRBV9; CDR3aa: CASSGRQGAEDTQYF
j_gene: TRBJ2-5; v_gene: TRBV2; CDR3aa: CASRGAGGQETQYF
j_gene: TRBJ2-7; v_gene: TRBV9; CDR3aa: CASSSRTSGSIHEQYF
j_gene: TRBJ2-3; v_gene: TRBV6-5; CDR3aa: CASSIARAGTDTQYF